This record covers a single T cell receptor (beta chain). Its antigen is currently unknown. Generated by immunoSEQ multiplex PCR, the TCRdb table keeps only in-frame clones and is missing some. The sample contains 150,000 to 200,000 clones, roughly 86% of which appear only once. The data are from a study of cytomegalovirus exposure and HLA in healthy donors. Study-wide results and limits: Altogether, 160 or so TCR beta chains were recorded as cytomegalovirus-associated.

Germline CDR1 is SGHNT and CDR2 is YYREEE (reference sequence). Trimming removed 0 bases at V and 0 bases at J, with 3 bases between. CDR3 length: 14 residues. The sample taken for sequencing was PBMCs. This sequence was found in a woman aged 18-29 years in good health and CMV-seronegative. V and J are TRBV5-4 and TRBJ2-2; D gene uncertain. Written as DNA, the CDR3 is TGTGCCAGCAGCTTGGCGTCGAACACCGGGGAGCTGTTTTTT. It yields the protein CASSLASNTGELFF. Combining the CDR3 with reference TRBV5-4 and TRBJ2-2 gives the whole variable domain ETGVTQSPTHLIKTRGQQVTLRCSSQSGHNTVSWYQQALGQGPQFIFQYYREEENGRGNFPPRFSGLQFPNYSSELNVNALELDDSALYLCASSLASNTGELFFGEGSRLTVL.